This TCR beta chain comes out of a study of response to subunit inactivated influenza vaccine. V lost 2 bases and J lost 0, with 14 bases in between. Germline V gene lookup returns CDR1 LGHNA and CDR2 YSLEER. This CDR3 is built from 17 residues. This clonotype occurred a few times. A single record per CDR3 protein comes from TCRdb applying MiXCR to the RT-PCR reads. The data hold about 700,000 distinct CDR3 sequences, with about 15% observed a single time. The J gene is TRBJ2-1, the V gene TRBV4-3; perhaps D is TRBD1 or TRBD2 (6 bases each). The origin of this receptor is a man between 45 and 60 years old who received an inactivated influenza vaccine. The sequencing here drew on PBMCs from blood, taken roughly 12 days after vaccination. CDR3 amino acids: CASSQYLGGSSYNEQFF. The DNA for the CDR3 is TGCGCCAGCAGCCAATACTTAGGGGGGAGCTCCTACAATGAGCAGTTCTTC.